The 20 T cell receptor beta chains listed next were all sequenced from one sample in a study of T cells after yellow fever vaccination. TCRdb recomputed calls from the 5' RACE reads with MiXCR, one row per CDR3 protein. This table has more than 95,000 distinct CDR3 sequences, 7.4% appearing once. Sequences were derived from CD4+ T cells sorted from PBMCs, sampled around 10 days after the first yellow fever vaccination. The receptors shown here come from a man aged 18 to 30 who received the YFV17D yellow fever vaccine.

This clonotype has a count of ten or more. The DNA of the CDR3 is TGCGCCAGCAGCCAAGATCGGGGGTCGGGAGAGCAGTACTTC. This translates into CASSQDRGSGEQYF. The chain joins TRBV4-3 to TRBJ2-7; D possibly corresponds to TRBD2 (6 bases). Germline CDR1 and CDR2: LGHNA and YSLEER. Trimming cost V 0 bases and J 7 bases, with 13 bases left between them. The CDR3 extends over 14 amino acids.

This clonotype was seen ten or more times. This sequence joins TRBV11-2 and TRBJ2-1, with TRBD1 as a possible D gene (6 bases). The germline V gene has CDR1 SGHAT and CDR2 FQNNGV. This CDR3 region has 17 residues. V gave up 3 bases and J gave up 0 bases, with 15 bases separating them. The CDR3 sequence is CASSFGIDRNSYNEQFF. CDR3 coding DNA: TGTGCCAGCAGCTTCGGGATAGACAGGAACTCCTACAATGAGCAGTTCTTC. Based on the CDR3 plus reference TRBV11-2 and TRBJ2-1, the full variable domain is EAGVAQSPRYKIIEKRQSVAFWCNPISGHATLYWYQQILGQGPKLLIQFQNNGVVDDSQLPKDRFSAERLKGVDSTLKIQPAKLEDSAVYLCASSFGIDRNSYNEQFFGPGTRLTVL.

This clonotype was found many times. The gene calls are TRBV20-1 and TRBJ2-5; 7 nucleotides line up with TRBD2. The CDR3 totals 15 residues. CDR1 and CDR2 from the germline V gene are DFQATT and SNEGSKA (reference sequence). V shed 0 bases, J shed 1 base, and the junction held 5 bases outside the gene matches. The CDR3 here is CSARDNLAVQETQYF. The CDR3 DNA follows: TGCAGTGCTAGAGATAACCTAGCGGTCCAAGAGACCCAGTACTTC.

V and J are TRBV12-3 or TRBV12-4 and TRBJ1-1, with D possibly being TRBD1 (5 bases). Deletions cut 6 bases from V and 4 bases from J, with 15 bases between. The CDR3 spans 14 residues. The CDR3 loop reads CASRTTVGFTEAFF. The CDR3 region has the DNA TGTGCCAGCAGAACGACAGTGGGCTTCACTGAAGCTTTCTTT.

This clonotype was seen a handful of times. The chain employs TRBV5-6 and TRBJ2-5; 8 bases agree with TRBD2. The length of the CDR3 is 11 residues. Per the germline V gene, CDR1 is SGHDT and CDR2 is YYEEEE. Losses at the gene ends were 5 bases for V and 11 bases for J; bases not matched to a gene: 5. CDR3 DNA: TGTGCCAGCAGTCGTAGCGGGGCTCAGTACTTC. It translates to CASSRSGAQYF.

This clonotype was seen at least ten times. This chain uses TRBV6-2 or TRBV6-3 with TRBJ1-1, with unresolved D. The CDR3 has 12 amino acids. Germline CDR1 reads MNHEY; CDR2 reads SVGEGT. V lost 6 bases, J lost 3 bases, and 8 bases lay in between. The CDR3 reads CASSIRDTEAFF. CDR3 nucleotides: TGTGCCAGCAGCATCCGAGACACTGAAGCTTTCTTT.

In its sample, this clonotype was seen many times. The chain links TRBV6-5 to TRBJ1-1; D gene uncertain. The CDR3 contains 12 residues. The germline V gene encodes CDR1 MNHEY and CDR2 SVGAGI. Trimming took 6 bases from V and 4 from J, leaving 9 bases between them. For the CDR3, the DNA is TGTGCCAGCAGAGACCCCGGCACTGAAGCTTTCTTT. Translation: CASRDPGTEAFF.

This clonotype was picked up many times. The chain has TRBV18 and TRBJ2-3; TRBD1 matches at 12 bases. This CDR3 contains 19 residues. Unmatched junction bases numbered 13, after V lost 1 base and J lost 5 bases. Germline V gene data show CDR1 as KGHSH and CDR2 as LQKENI. DNA of the CDR3: TGTGCCAGCTCACCACGCCGGGACAGGGGGCTGGCGGTGGGAGATACGCAGTATTTT. This translates into CASSPRRDRGLAVGDTQYF.

This clonotype was recorded at least ten times. V and J are TRBV4-1 and TRBJ2-3; D is undetermined. Looked up from germline, CDR1 is MGHRA and CDR2 is YSYEKL. The V and J ends lost 4 bases and 3 bases respectively, with 14 bases between them. The CDR3 length is 15 residues. CDR3 sequence (DNA): TGCGCCAGCAGCCGGCCCGAGCTAGGGACAGATACGCAGTATTTT. This sequence encodes CASSRPELGTDTQYF.

This clonotype was observed at least ten times. V is TRBV7-3 and J is TRBJ2-1; D is possibly TRBD1 (6 bases). V gave up 4 bases and J gave up 6 bases, with 19 bases separating them. The germline V gene has CDR1 SGHTA and CDR2 FQGTGA. This CDR3 contains 16 residues. The CDR3 region has the DNA TGTGCCAGCAGCTCTCTCCAGGGGTCTCACCTCAATGAGCAGTTCTTC. It translates to CASSSLQGSHLNEQFF.

This clonotype has at least ten counts. CDR3 DNA: TGCGCCAGCAGCCAAGAGGGTTGGGGGAATGAGCAGTTCTTC. Translation gives CASSQEGWGNEQFF. The genes are TRBV4-3 and TRBJ2-1; D tentatively fits TRBD1 or TRBD2 (5 bases each). V was cut by 0 bases and J by 7 bases, with 10 bases left in between. CDR1 is LGHNA and CDR2 is YSLEER in the germline V gene. This CDR3 is 14 amino acids long.

This clonotype was detected ten times or more. The rearrangement uses TRBV24-1 and TRBJ2-5; no firm D call. The V end was cut by 3 bases, the J end by 0 bases, with 4 bases between. This CDR3 spans 13 amino acids. Germline loops: CDR1 KGHDR, CDR2 SFDVKD. The CDR3 loop is CATSDGHQETQYF. The CDR3 bases are TGTGCCACCAGTGATGGGCACCAAGAGACCCAGTACTTC.

This clonotype was seen at least ten times. V gene TRBV5-1 combines with J gene TRBJ2-1; D is possibly TRBD1 or TRBD2 (7 bases each). This CDR3 contains 15 residues. Trimming left V 2 bases short and J 9 bases short, with 18 bases between. The germline CDR1 and CDR2 sequences are SGHRS and YFSETQ. CDR3: CASSFGGAGGPEQFF. The CDR3 coding sequence is TGCGCCAGCAGCTTTGGGGGGGCAGGGGGACCTGAGCAGTTCTTC.

This clonotype came up many times. This chain links TRBV12-3 or TRBV12-4 with TRBJ1-4; the match to TRBD1 covers 7 bases. The CDR3 is 15 amino acids. With V trimmed by 4 bases and J by 0 bases, 2 bases remained unmatched. For the CDR3, the DNA is TGTGCCAGCAGTTCGCAGGGGGCAACTAATGAAAAACTGTTTTTT. The encoded protein is CASSSQGATNEKLFF.

This clonotype was counted at least ten times. The V call is TRBV7-9, the J call TRBJ2-1; 8 positions match TRBD2. Trimming cost V 8 bases and J 0 bases; bases outside gene matches: 3. The CDR3 has 14 amino acids. The germline CDR1 and CDR2 sequences are SEHNR and FQNEAQ (reference sequence). The CDR3 nucleotides read TGTGCCAGCCCCGGGGGGGTCTCCTACAATGAGCAGTTCTTC. This translates into CASPGGVSYNEQFF.

In this sample, this clonotype turned up many times. The rearrangement joins TRBV7-2 to TRBJ2-5; D gene uncertain. Between the trimmed V and J ends, which lost 5 bases and 1 base, there was a span of 5 bases. The CDR3 has 12 residues. Germline V gives CDR1 SGHTA, CDR2 FQGNSA. The CDR3 is CASSPGQETQYF. The CDR3 DNA is TGTGCCAGCAGCCCGGGCCAAGAGACCCAGTACTTC.

This clonotype was seen ten or more times. The chain carries TRBV20-1 and TRBJ2-5; 7 bases match TRBD1. This CDR3 contains 12 residues. J gave up 6 bases and V 4 bases, and 5 bases lay outside the gene matches. The germline gives CDR1 DFQATT, CDR2 SNEGSKA (reference sequence). The CDR3 nucleotides read TGCAGTGCTAAAAGGACAGGAAAGACCCAGTACTTC. This sequence encodes CSAKRTGKTQYF.

This clonotype showed up many times. V gene TRBV25-1 combines with J gene TRBJ1-2; 8 nucleotides match TRBD1. Germline loops: CDR1 MGHDK, CDR2 SYGVNS. The V gene end was trimmed by 5 bases and the J gene end by 6 bases; junction bases not matched to a gene: 8. This CDR3 has 14 amino acids. The DNA of the CDR3 is TGTGCCAGCAGTCCCACGGACAGGGTTCATGGCTACACCTTC. Amino acid sequence: CASSPTDRVHGYTF.

The rearrangement uses TRBV7-8 and TRBJ2-7, with a possible D match to TRBD2 (5 bases). This CDR3 contains 13 residues. The V gene lost 8 bases and the J gene lost 2 bases, with 13 bases spanning the gap. Germline V CDR1 and CDR2: SGHVS, FQNEAQ. The CDR3 protein is CASGPGNTYEQYV. The CDR3 DNA is TGTGCCAGCGGACCCGGGAACACCTACGAGCAGTACGTC.

Ten or more counts support this clonotype. The CDR3 sequence is CASRAQVGGDNEQFF. The CDR3 DNA reads as TGTGCCAGCAGAGCCCAGGTGGGTGGGGACAATGAGCAGTTCTTC. This rearrangement joins TRBV12-3 or TRBV12-4 to TRBJ2-1; D is unresolved. The CDR3 covers 15 residues. With 6 bases removed from V and 5 bases from J, the gap between germline ends came to 17 bases.